Below, one T cell receptor (beta chain) is given with its context. The data were obtained in a study of T cell responses to AZD1222 COVID-19 vaccine. Using immunoSEQ multiplex PCR, the repertoire was profiled, and TCRdb retains in-frame clones only, with some absent. The data contain under 100,000 clones, about 90% of them seen just once; the ten biggest clones take up roughly 15%. The germline gives CDR1 SNHLY, CDR2 FYNNEI. The CDR3 length is 14 residues. V lost 9 bases and J 4 bases, leaving 16 bases between the germline ends. The rearrangement links TRBV2 to TRBJ1-3, with a tentative D call TRBD1 (5 bases). Here the sequenced sample was peripheral blood, taken on day 0 of AZD1222 vaccination. The TCR originated in an adult in good health. The CDR3 DNA reads as TGTGCCAGTATGCTGCAGGGTTCCGGAAACACCATATATTTT. Translation: CASMLQGSGNTIYF. Looking up the rest from reference TRBV2 and TRBJ1-3 gives the full variable domain: EPEVTQTPSHQVTQMGQEVILRCVPISNHLYFYWYRQILGQKVEFLVSFYNNEISEKSEIFDDQFSVERPDGSNFTLKIRSTKLEDSAMYFCASMLQGSGNTIYFGEGSWLTVV.